These 10 T cell receptor beta chains were sequenced from one sample in a study of shared clonotypes between healthy human individuals. Sequenced by immunoSEQ multiplex PCR; TCRdb stores in-frame clones only, minus some. Of some 580,000 clones listed, roughly 97% are singletons. The sequenced sample consisted of naive CD4+ T cells sorted from blood. Subset indicated: CD45RA+ positively selected. The receptors derive from a woman aged 25 to 39 in good health.

The gene calls are TRBV7-2 and TRBJ2-6; the D call may be TRBD1 or TRBD2 (5 bases each). The CDR3 extends over 16 amino acids. Germline V lookup: CDR1 SGHTA, CDR2 FQGNSA. V lost 7 bases to trimming and J lost 2 bases, with 15 bases between them. The CDR3 loop reads CASNTWGTAGANVLTF. In DNA, the CDR3 is TGTGCCAGCAACACTTGGGGGACGGCTGGGGCCAACGTCCTGACTTTC. The full variable domain, its missing parts supplied by reference TRBV7-2 and TRBJ2-6, is GAGVSQSPSNKVTEKGKDVELRCDPISGHTALYWYRQSLGQGLEFLIYFQGNSAPDKSGLPSDRFSAERTGGSVSTLTIQRTQQEDSAVYLCASNTWGTAGANVLTFGAGSRLTVL.

This chain uses TRBV5-1 with TRBJ1-1; D unclear. The germline gives CDR1 SGHRS, CDR2 YFSETQ. V was clipped by 4 bases and J by 1 base, with 11 bases between them. The length of the CDR3 is 14 residues. The CDR3 sequence is CASSALYKNTEAFF. The CDR3 bases are TGCGCCAGCAGCGCTCTCTACAAGAACACTGAAGCTTTCTTT.

V usage is TRBV4-2 and J usage is TRBJ1-5; unclear D gene. In germline, CDR1 is LGHNA, CDR2 YNFKEQ. The CDR3 runs 15 residues. The V gene lost 2 bases and the J gene lost 4 bases, with 12 bases spanning the gap. CDR3 coding DNA: TGTGCCAGCAGCCAACGAGACACGACAAATCAGCCCCAGCATTTT. Translated: CASSQRDTTNQPQHF.

The chain uses TRBV6-1 and TRBJ2-7, with D perhaps matching TRBD2 (6 bases). Trimming shortened V by 6 bases and J by 0 bases, and 9 bases separated the two germline ends. This CDR3 contains 13 residues. The germline CDR1 and CDR2 sequences are MNHNS and SASEGT. The CDR3 here is CASSGGDSYEQYF. The DNA for the CDR3 is TGTGCCAGCAGCGGCGGGGACTCCTACGAGCAGTACTTC.

The chain carries TRBV28 and TRBJ2-7; the D is unclear. Trimming left V 6 bases short and J 0 bases short, with 9 bases between. Germline loops: CDR1 MDHEN, CDR2 SYDVKM. This CDR3 has 13 amino acids. CDR3 loop: CASRLDTSYEQYF. The CDR3 region has the DNA TGTGCCAGCAGACTTGACACCTCCTACGAGCAGTACTTC.

The chain combines TRBV5-1 with TRBJ2-3; 12 bases agree with TRBD2. CDR1 and CDR2 (germline): SGHRS, YFSETQ. V shed 4 bases, J shed 2 bases, and the junction held 11 bases outside the gene matches. The CDR3 is 18 residues long. CDR3 sequence reads: CASSHTGGTSGPTDTQYF. The CDR3 DNA follows: TGCGCCAGCAGCCACACGGGAGGGACTAGCGGGCCCACAGATACGCAGTATTTT. The whole variable domain, remainder taken from reference TRBV5-1 and TRBJ2-3, is KAGVTQTPRYLIKTRGQQVTLSCSPISGHRSVSWYQQTPGQGLQFLFEYFSETQRNKGNFPGRFSGRQFSNSRSEMNVSTLELGDSALYLCASSHTGGTSGPTDTQYFGPGTRLTVL.

The chain recombines TRBV18 with TRBJ2-7; no definite D call. V lost 6 bases, J lost 0 bases, and 18 bases lay in between. CDR1 and CDR2 (germline): KGHSH, LQKENI. The CDR3 is 16 amino acids. Here the CDR3 DNA reads TGTGCCAGCTCGCCTACCGGAGATTTGAGCTCCTACGAGCAGTACTTC. This gives the protein CASSPTGDLSSYEQYF.

The chain carries TRBV19 and TRBJ2-5; 12 nucleotides match TRBD2. The J call may be faulty, since TRBJ2-7 better matches the DNA end. CDR3 length: 15 residues. Germline V gene lookup returns CDR1 LNHDA and CDR2 SQIVND (reference sequence). DNA for the CDR3: TGTGCCAGTAGTATAGCGACTAGCGGGAGCTACGAGCAGTACTTC. Its translation is CASSIATSGSYEQYF.

Points on this clone: The same CDR3 arises from other DNA sequences in this sample as well. J is TRBJ2-1 and V is TRBV18; 10 positions match TRBD2. The J segment lost 2 bases and the V segment lost 6 bases, leaving 4 bases of the junction unmatched. This CDR3 has 15 amino acids. Germline V lookup: CDR1 KGHSH, CDR2 LQKENI. The CDR3 loop is CASSPTSGTYNEQFF. CDR3 in DNA: TGTGCCAGCTCCCCCACTAGCGGGACCTACAATGAGCAGTTCTTC.

The chain joins TRBV28 to TRBJ1-5; weak D call: TRBD1 (5 bases). Germline loops: CDR1 MDHEN, CDR2 SYDVKM. Trimming removed 6 bases from V and 6 bases from J, with 12 bases in between. The CDR3 runs to 13 residues. The CDR3 DNA reads as TGTGCCAGCAGACGCCGGGGGACTCAGCCCCAGCATTTT. As protein: CASRRRGTQPQHF.